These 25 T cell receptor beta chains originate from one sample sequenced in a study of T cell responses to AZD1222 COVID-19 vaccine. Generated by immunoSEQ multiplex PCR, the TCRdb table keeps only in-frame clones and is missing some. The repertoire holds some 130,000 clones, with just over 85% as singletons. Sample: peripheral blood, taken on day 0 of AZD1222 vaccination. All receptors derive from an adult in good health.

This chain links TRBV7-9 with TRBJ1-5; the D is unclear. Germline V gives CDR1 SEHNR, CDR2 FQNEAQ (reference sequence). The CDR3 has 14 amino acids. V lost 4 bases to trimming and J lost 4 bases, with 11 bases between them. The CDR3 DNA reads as TGTGCCAGCAGCTCTGACGGCCTGAATCAGCCCCAGCATTTT. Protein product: CASSSDGLNQPQHF.

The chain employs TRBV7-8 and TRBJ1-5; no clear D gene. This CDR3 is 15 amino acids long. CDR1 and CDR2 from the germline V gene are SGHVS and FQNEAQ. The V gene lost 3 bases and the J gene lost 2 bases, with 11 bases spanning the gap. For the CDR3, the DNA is TGTGCCAGCAGCTTCGACATGGGAGGCAATCAGCCCCAGCATTTT. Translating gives CASSFDMGGNQPQHF.

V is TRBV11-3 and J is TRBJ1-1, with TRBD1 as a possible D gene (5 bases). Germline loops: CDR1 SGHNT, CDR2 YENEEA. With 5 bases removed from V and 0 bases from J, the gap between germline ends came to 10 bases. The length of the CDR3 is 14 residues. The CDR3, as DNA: TGTGCCAGCAGCCGGGACGGGATGAACACTGAAGCTTTCTTT. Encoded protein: CASSRDGMNTEAFF. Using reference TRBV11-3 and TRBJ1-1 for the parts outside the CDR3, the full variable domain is EAGVVQSPRYKIIEKKQPVAFWCNPISGHNTLYWYLQNLGQGPELLIRYENEEAVDDSQLPKDRFSAERLKGVDSTLKIQPAELGDSAVYLCASSRDGMNTEAFFGQGTRLTVV.

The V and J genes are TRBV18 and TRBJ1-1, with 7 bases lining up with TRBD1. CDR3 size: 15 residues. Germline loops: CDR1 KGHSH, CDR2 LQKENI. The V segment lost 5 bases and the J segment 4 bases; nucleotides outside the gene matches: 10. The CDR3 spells CASSTGQRGSTEAFF. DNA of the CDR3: TGTGCCAGCTCAACGGGACAGAGGGGGAGCACTGAAGCTTTCTTT.

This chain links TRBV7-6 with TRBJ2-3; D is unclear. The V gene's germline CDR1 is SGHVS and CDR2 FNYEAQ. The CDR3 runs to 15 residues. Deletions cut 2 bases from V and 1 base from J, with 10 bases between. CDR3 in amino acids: CASSLLSRGTDTQYF. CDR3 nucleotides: TGTGCCAGCAGCTTATTATCTAGGGGCACAGATACGCAGTATTTT.

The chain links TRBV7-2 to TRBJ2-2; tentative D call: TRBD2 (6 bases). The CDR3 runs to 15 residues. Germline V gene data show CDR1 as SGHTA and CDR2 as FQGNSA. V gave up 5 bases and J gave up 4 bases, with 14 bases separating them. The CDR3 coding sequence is TGTGCCAGCAGCCCCCGGGGGTACCCCACCGGGGAGCTGTTTTTT. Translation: CASSPRGYPTGELFF.

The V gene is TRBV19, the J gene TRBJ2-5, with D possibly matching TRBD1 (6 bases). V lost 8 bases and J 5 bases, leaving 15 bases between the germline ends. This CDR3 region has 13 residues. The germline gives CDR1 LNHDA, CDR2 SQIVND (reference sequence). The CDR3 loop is CASARVQGETQYF. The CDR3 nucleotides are TGTGCCAGTGCGAGGGTACAGGGTGAGACCCAGTACTTC.

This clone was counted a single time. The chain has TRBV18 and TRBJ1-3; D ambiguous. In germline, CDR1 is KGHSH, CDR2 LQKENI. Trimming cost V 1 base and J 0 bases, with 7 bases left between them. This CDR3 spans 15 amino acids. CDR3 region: CASSPREVSGNTIYF. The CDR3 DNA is TGTGCCAGCTCACCACGTGAAGTCTCTGGAAACACCATATATTTT.

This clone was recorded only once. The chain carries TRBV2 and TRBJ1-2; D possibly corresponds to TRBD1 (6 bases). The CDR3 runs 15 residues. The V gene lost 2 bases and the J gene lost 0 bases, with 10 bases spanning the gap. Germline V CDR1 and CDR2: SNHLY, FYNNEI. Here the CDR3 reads CASSEQGPANYGYTF. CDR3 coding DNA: TGTGCCAGCAGTGAACAGGGGCCCGCTAACTATGGCTACACCTTC.

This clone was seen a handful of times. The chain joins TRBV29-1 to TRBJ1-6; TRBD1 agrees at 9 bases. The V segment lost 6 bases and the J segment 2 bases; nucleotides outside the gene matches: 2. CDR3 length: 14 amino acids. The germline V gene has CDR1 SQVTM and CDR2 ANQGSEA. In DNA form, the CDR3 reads TGCAGCGTCTGGACAGGGGCCTATAATTCACCCCTCCACTTT. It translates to CSVWTGAYNSPLHF.

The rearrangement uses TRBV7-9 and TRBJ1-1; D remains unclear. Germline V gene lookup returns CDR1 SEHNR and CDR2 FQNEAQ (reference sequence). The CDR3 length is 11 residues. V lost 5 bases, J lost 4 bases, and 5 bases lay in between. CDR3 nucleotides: TGTGCCAGCAGCAGGCGCACTGAAGCTTTCTTT. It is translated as CASSRRTEAFF.

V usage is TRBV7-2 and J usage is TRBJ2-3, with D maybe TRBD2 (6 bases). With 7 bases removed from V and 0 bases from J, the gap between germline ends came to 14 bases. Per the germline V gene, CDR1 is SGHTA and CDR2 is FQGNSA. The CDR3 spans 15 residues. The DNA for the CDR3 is TGTGCCAGCAACCCTAGCGTTTCTAGCACAGATACGCAGTATTTT. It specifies CASNPSVSSTDTQYF.

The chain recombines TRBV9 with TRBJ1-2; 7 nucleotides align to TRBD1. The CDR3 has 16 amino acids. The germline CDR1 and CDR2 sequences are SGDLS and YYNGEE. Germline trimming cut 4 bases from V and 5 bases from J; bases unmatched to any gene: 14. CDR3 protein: CASSLGTGEGLYGYTF. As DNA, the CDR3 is TGTGCCAGCAGCCTGGGAACAGGGGAGGGGCTATATGGCTACACCTTC.

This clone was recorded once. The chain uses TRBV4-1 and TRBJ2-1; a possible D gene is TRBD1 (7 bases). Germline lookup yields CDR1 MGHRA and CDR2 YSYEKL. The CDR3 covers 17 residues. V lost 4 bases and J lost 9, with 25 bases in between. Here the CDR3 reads CASSRQGGTDGGVEQFF. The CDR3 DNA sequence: TGCGCCAGCAGCCGGCAAGGAGGGACAGACGGCGGCGTTGAGCAGTTCTTC.

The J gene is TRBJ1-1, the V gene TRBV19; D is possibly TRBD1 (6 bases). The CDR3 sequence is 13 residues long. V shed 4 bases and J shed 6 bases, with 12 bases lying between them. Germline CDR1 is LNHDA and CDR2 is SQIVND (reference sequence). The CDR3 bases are TGTGCCAGTAGTAGCCCCGGGACACCTGAAGCTTTCTTT. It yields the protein CASSSPGTPEAFF.

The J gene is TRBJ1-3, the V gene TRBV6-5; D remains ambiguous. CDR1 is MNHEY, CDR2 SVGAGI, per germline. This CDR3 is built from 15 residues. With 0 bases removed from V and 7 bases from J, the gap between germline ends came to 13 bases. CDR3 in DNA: TGTGCCAGCAGTTACTCAGCGGGGTTCGGGAACACCATATATTTT. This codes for CASSYSAGFGNTIYF.

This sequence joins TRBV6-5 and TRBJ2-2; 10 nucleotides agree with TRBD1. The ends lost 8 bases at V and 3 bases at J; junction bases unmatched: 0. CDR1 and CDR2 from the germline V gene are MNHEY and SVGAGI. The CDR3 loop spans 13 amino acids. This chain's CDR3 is CASGTGDTGELFF. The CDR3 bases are TGTGCCAGCGGGACAGGGGACACCGGGGAGCTGTTTTTT.

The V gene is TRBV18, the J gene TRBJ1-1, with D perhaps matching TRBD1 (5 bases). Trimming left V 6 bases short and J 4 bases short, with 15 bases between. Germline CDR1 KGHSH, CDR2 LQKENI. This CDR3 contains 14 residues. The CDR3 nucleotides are TGTGCCAGCTCCCCCACTTGGGGCGCCACTGAAGCTTTCTTT. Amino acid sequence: CASSPTWGATEAFF. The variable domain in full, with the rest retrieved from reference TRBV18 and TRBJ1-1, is NAGVMQNPRHLVRRRGQEARLRCSPMKGHSHVYWYRQLPEEGLKFMVYLQKENIIDESGMPKERFSAEFPKEGPSILRIQQVVRGDSAAYFCASSPTWGATEAFFGQGTRLTVV.

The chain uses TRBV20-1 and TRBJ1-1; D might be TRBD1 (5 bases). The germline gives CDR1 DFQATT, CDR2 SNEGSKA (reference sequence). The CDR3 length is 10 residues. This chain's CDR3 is CSTTRGGAFF. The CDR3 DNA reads TGCAGCACAACCCGTGGGGGGGCTTTCTTT.

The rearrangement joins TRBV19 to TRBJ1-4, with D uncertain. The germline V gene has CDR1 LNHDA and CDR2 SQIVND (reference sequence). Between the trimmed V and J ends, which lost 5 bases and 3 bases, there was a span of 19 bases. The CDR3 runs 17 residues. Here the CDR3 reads CASSPTSRRAANEKLFF. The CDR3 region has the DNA TGTGCCAGTAGTCCTACTAGCCGAAGGGCGGCTAATGAAAAACTGTTTTTT.

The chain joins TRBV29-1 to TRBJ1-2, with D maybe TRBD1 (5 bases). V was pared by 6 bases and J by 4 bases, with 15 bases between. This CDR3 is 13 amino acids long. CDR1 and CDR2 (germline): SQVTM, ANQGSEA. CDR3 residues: CSVSRLGGYGYTF. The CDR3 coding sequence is TGCAGCGTCTCTCGGTTGGGGGGCTATGGCTACACCTTC.

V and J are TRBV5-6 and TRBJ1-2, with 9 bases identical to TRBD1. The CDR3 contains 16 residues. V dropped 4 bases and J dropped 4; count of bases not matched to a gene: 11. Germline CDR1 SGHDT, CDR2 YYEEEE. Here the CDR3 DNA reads TGTGCCAGCAGCGCCGGGACAGGGAGCCCCTTCTATGGCTACACCTTC. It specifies CASSAGTGSPFYGYTF.

In nucleotides, the CDR3 is TGTGCCACCAGCAGAGAGAGGACCGGGGAGCTGTTTTTT. Its protein is CATSRERTGELFF. This rearrangement joins TRBV15 to TRBJ2-2, with D unresolved. The CDR3 is made up of 13 amino acids. Trimming left V 0 bases short and J 5 bases short, with 4 bases between. Germline CDR1 is LNHNV and CDR2 is YYDKDF (reference sequence).

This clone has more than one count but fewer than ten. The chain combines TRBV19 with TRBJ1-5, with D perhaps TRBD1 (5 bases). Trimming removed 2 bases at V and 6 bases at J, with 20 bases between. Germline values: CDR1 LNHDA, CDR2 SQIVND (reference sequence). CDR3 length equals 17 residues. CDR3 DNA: TGTGCCAGTAGTATAAGGGGAGGCCGACCCCCTGGTCAGCCCCAGCATTTT. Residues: CASSIRGGRPPGQPQHF.

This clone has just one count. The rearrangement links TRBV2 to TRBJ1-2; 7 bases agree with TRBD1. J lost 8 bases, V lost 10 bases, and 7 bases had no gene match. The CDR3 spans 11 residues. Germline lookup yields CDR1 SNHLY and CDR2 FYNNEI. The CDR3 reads CANQQGIGYTF. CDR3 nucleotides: TGTGCCAACCAACAGGGGATCGGCTACACCTTC.